This TCR beta chain was retrieved from a study of technical replicates of blood from a few donors. CDR3 length: 14 amino acids. The V gene's germline CDR1 is LNHDA and CDR2 SQIVND (reference sequence). The germline V and J ends were trimmed by 1 base and 6 bases, with 13 bases remaining between them. Profiled with immunoSEQ multiplex PCR; TCRdb holds only in-frame clones, not every one. This sample has about 14,000 clones, with more than 80% found just once. Sequencing was carried out using PBMCs. This receptor was obtained from a human donor in good health. This chain joins TRBV19 and TRBJ2-7; D is ambiguous. The CDR3 loop is CASSIALRSSEQYF. CDR3 nucleotides: TGTGCCAGTAGTATAGCCCTTCGGTCATCCGAGCAGTACTTC.